This T cell receptor beta chain is drawn from a study of cytomegalovirus exposure and HLA in healthy donors. Primers for the PCR totalled 60 Vbeta and 13 Jbeta. Sequencing was performed with immunoSEQ multiplex PCR; in TCRdb, only in-frame clones are kept and a portion is missing. Of 110,000 or so clones listed, approximately 69% are singletons. The CDR3 runs to 17 residues. Looked up from germline, CDR1 is SGHTA and CDR2 is FQGNSA. V was pared by 0 bases and J by 5 bases, with 11 bases of the junction left unmatched. V usage is TRBV7-2 and J usage is TRBJ1-1; 8 bases match TRBD1. This receptor was identified in a woman aged 45-59 years in good health and CMV-seropositive. Input material: PBMCs. CDR3 amino acids: CASSLATTGERRTEAFF. CDR3 in DNA: TGTGCCAGCAGCTTAGCGACGACAGGGGAGCGAAGGACTGAAGCTTTCTTT.